This TCR beta chain was sequenced during a study of blood T cell repertoires in COVID-19. Study information: T cells, B-cell-depleted T cells, or PBMCs supplied cDNA or gDNA.

As handled by the study authors: Reference gene primer amplification gave nucleated cell count estimates. Produced via immunoSEQ multiplex PCR; TCRdb's table is partial and in-frame only. D and trimming come from the DNA, and the V and J calls and clone size come from that table. This table has 140,000 to 150,000 clones, around nine tenths appearing once. The CDR3 contains 16 residues. V dropped 0 bases and J dropped 3 bases, with 13 bases sitting between them. From germline, CDR1 is SGDLS and CDR2 YYNGEE. This clonotype was sampled from a woman between 45 and 65 years old with active or convalescent COVID-19. The chain uses TRBV9 and TRBJ2-4, with a tentative D call TRBD2 (6 bases). Source material: peripheral blood. CDR3 in amino acids: CASSVAPGGVKNIQYF. As DNA, the CDR3 is TGTGCCAGCAGCGTAGCTCCCGGGGGTGTCAAAAACATTCAGTACTTC.